This T cell receptor (beta chain) comes out of a study of blood T cell repertoires in COVID-19. Profiled with immunoSEQ multiplex PCR; TCRdb holds only in-frame clones, not every one. The sample includes 150,000 to 250,000 clones, just under 85% seen only once; the top ten take around 6.9%. Germline lookup yields CDR1 SGHAT and CDR2 FQNNGV. CDR3 size: 14 residues. Trimming took off 5 bases at V and 2 bases at J, with 10 bases between the two ends. V usage is TRBV11-2 and J usage is TRBJ2-1, with unresolved D. This sequence originates from a human donor with acute or convalescent COVID-19. The donor label of this sample is uncertain. The sequenced sample was peripheral blood. The CDR3 region is CASSIRLPYNEQFF. The CDR3 coding sequence is TGTGCCAGCAGCATCAGGTTACCCTACAATGAGCAGTTCTTC. The full variable domain, rest sourced from reference TRBV11-2 and TRBJ2-1, is EAGVAQSPRYKIIEKRQSVAFWCNPISGHATLYWYQQILGQGPKLLIQFQNNGVVDDSQLPKDRFSAERLKGVDSTLKIQPAKLEDSAVYLCASSIRLPYNEQFFGPGTRLTVL.